This TCR beta chain derives from a study of blood T cell repertoires in COVID-19. Study-wide background: Samples representing acute and convalescent COVID-19 were sourced from the United States, Italy and Spain. From T cells, B-cell-depleted T cells, or PBMCs came the material, which was cDNA or gDNA.

Sequencing was performed with immunoSEQ multiplex PCR; in TCRdb, only in-frame clones are kept and a portion is missing. The sample lists some 320,000 clones, 75% to 90% occurring once. This clone was seen a few times. Study members were between about 18 and 90 years old and lived in roughly 24 US regions. CDR3 length equals 16 residues. V lost 3 bases, J lost 7 bases, and 8 bases stayed unmatched. Per the germline V gene, CDR1 is SEHNR and CDR2 is FQNEAQ (reference sequence). The chain recombines TRBV7-9 with TRBJ1-4, with 10 bases identical to TRBD1. This TCR was recovered from a woman in her 30s who had been exposed to COVID-19. The specimen sequenced was PBMCs or T cells enriched from blood (not recorded which). CDR3 protein: CASSFGDRGQSEKLFF. The CDR3 bases are TGTGCCAGCAGCTTCGGTGACAGGGGGCAGAGTGAAAAACTGTTTTTT. The variable domain in full, completed from reference TRBV7-9 and TRBJ1-4, reads DTGVSQNPRHKITKRGQNVTFRCDPISEHNRLYWYRQTLGQGPEFLTYFQNEAQLEKSRLLSDRFSAERPKGSFSTLEIQRTEQGDSAMYLCASSFGDRGQSEKLFFGSGTQLSVL.